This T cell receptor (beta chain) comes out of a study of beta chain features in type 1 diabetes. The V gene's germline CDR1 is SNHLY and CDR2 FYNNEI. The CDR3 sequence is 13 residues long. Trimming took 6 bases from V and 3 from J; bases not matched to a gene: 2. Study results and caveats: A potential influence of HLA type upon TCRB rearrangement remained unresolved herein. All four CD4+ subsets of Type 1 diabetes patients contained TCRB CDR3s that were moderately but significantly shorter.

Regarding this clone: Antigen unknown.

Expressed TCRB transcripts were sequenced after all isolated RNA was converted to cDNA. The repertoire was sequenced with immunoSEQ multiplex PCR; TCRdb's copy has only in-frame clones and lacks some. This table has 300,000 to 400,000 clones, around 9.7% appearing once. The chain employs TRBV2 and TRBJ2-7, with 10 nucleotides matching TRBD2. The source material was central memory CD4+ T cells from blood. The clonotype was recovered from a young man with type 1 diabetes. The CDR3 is CASRSSGGYEQYF. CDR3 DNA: TGTGCCAGCAGGTCTAGCGGGGGCTACGAGCAGTACTTC.